This TCR beta chain is drawn from a study of blood T cell repertoires in COVID-19. Study background: Whether acute or convalescent, the COVID-19 samples came from the United States, Italy and Spain.

In germline, CDR1 is SGHRS, CDR2 YFSETQ. V lost 4 bases to trimming and J lost 1 base, with 15 bases between them. The CDR3 is 15 amino acids. The Seattle site enrolled patients during active infection and followed them longitudinally. Clones were read by immunoSEQ multiplex PCR, and TCRdb kept only the in-frame ones, dropping some. This sample yields around 330,000 clones, of which approximately 90% are seen a single time; approximately 1.6% belongs to the top ten. This sequence originates from a woman in her twenties or thirties with COVID-19, enrolled during active disease. The sequencing sample was made of peripheral blood. The J gene is TRBJ2-7, the V gene TRBV5-1, with a possible D match to TRBD1 (6 bases). The CDR3 loop is CASSADRTSSYEQYF. CDR3 nucleotide sequence: TGCGCCAGCAGCGCAGACAGGACTTCATCCTACGAGCAGTACTTC.